The 21 T cell receptor beta chains below were found in one sample sequenced in a study of identical twins. Each CDR3 protein is one row after TCRdb ran MiXCR on the 5' RACE reads. The table shows about 700,000 distinct CDR3 sequences, with roughly 6% occurring only once. The sequenced material came from naive T cells sorted from blood. The receptors shown here come from a man aged 18 to 35 in good health.

The rearrangement links TRBV25-1 to TRBJ2-3; D is unresolved. V shed 4 bases and J shed 4 bases, with 9 bases lying between them. Germline-derived CDR1 and CDR2 are MGHDK and SYGVNS. The CDR3 is 13 amino acids. The CDR3 protein is CASSALVPDTQYF. As DNA, the CDR3 is TGTGCCAGCAGTGCTTTAGTGCCAGATACGCAGTATTTT.

The V gene is TRBV19, the J gene TRBJ1-4; D uncertain. With 2 bases removed from V and 3 bases from J, the gap between germline ends came to 7 bases. CDR1 LNHDA and CDR2 SQIVND come from the germline V gene (reference sequence). The CDR3 covers 14 residues. The CDR3 protein is CASSIKRANEKLFF. The CDR3, as DNA: TGTGCCAGTAGTATAAAGCGGGCTAATGAAAAACTGTTTTTT.

The sample holds a few counts of this clonotype. This rearrangement joins TRBV24-1 to TRBJ2-2, with 9 bases that match TRBD2. CDR1 and CDR2 from the germline V gene are KGHDR and SFDVKD. There are 16 residues in the CDR3. J lost 6 bases, V lost 5 bases, and 9 bases had no gene match. CDR3 DNA: TGTGCCACCAGTGCCACCGGCGGGAGGGCCGCCGGGGAGCTGTTTTTT. It is translated as CATSATGGRAAGELFF.

At least ten counts were recorded for this clonotype. The chain is built from TRBV28 and TRBJ2-1; 7 positions agree with TRBD1. J gave up 5 bases and V 5 bases, and 6 bases lay outside the gene matches. Germline assignment: CDR1 MDHEN and CDR2 SYDVKM. This CDR3 region has 14 residues. CDR3 region: CASSPGTVNNEQFF. The CDR3 region has the DNA TGTGCCAGCAGTCCCGGGACAGTTAACAATGAGCAGTTCTTC.

This clonotype occurred many times. The J gene is TRBJ2-1, the V gene TRBV5-5, with 14 bases that match TRBD2. This CDR3 has 16 amino acids. The ends lost 4 bases at V and 7 bases at J; junction bases unmatched: 7. The germline gives CDR1 SGHKS, CDR2 YYEKEE (reference sequence). The CDR3 DNA is TGTGCCAGCAGCCCCCTGGGACTAGCGGGAGCAAATGAGCAGTTCTTC. This translates into CASSPLGLAGANEQFF.

The table lists this clonotype with a few counts. The chain couples TRBV7-9 to TRBJ1-2, with D maybe TRBD1 (5 bases). This CDR3 comprises 14 residues. Trimming removed 6 bases at V and 6 bases at J, with 17 bases between. Germline loops: CDR1 SEHNR, CDR2 FQNEAQ (reference sequence). CDR3 sequence (DNA): TGTGCCAGCAGTTATACCGGGACGGGGGATGGCTACACCTTC. It specifies CASSYTGTGDGYTF.

This clonotype was counted only a few times. The chain couples TRBV2 to TRBJ2-2; the D gene is possibly TRBD2 (8 bases). V was pared by 6 bases and J by 7 bases, with 18 bases between. The CDR3 covers 15 residues. CDR1 is SNHLY, CDR2 FYNNEI, per germline. The CDR3 sequence: CASRGDSGRYGELFF. The CDR3 DNA is TGTGCCAGCAGGGGGGACAGCGGGAGATACGGGGAGCTGTTTTTT. The full variable domain, in which reference TRBV2 and TRBJ2-2 provide the parts outside the CDR3, is EPEVTQTPSHQVTQMGQEVILRCVPISNHLYFYWYRQILGQKVEFLVSFYNNEISEKSEIFDDQFSVERPDGSNFTLKIRSTKLEDSAMYFCASRGDSGRYGELFFGEGSRLTVL.

This clonotype was found many times. J is TRBJ2-7 and V is TRBV29-1, with 7 nucleotides matching TRBD2. CDR1 is SQVTM and CDR2 is ANQGSEA in the germline V gene. V shed 7 bases and J 7 bases; nucleotides not matched to a gene: 13. This CDR3 has 13 amino acids. In DNA, the CDR3 is TGCAGCGCTGGGGGGGTTTCATCGTTGGAGCAGTACTTC. It translates to CSAGGVSSLEQYF.

Only a few counts were recorded for this clonotype. The chain has TRBV5-4 and TRBJ1-2; no clear D gene. Germline CDR1 is SGHNT and CDR2 is YYREEE (reference sequence). V shed 4 bases and J shed 4 bases, with 14 bases lying between them. CDR3 length: 14 amino acids. For the CDR3, the DNA is TGTGCCAGCAGCCCTCACAAGGTGGGCTATGGCTACACCTTC. Its translation: CASSPHKVGYGYTF.

This CDR3 reads CASSGIAGVTGELFF. The CDR3, as DNA: TGTGCCAGCAGCGGGATAGCGGGAGTTACCGGGGAGCTGTTTTTT. The chain is built from TRBV27 and TRBJ2-2; 9 bases line up with TRBD2. The trim removed 6 bases at V and 5 bases at J, leaving 7 bases unmatched. CDR3 length: 15 residues. Germline V CDR1 and CDR2: MNHEY, SMNVEV (reference sequence).

The sample holds a few counts of this clonotype. The chain links TRBV4-2 to TRBJ2-3, with D unresolved. There are 15 residues in the CDR3. The germline V gene has CDR1 LGHNA and CDR2 YNFKEQ. Trimming stripped 0 bases from V and 3 bases from J, with 10 bases between. CDR3 sequence reads: CASSQDYPRTDTQYF. In DNA, the CDR3 is TGTGCCAGCAGCCAAGATTATCCGAGGACAGATACGCAGTATTTT.

The chain employs TRBV20-1 and TRBJ1-1; D is undetermined. There are 16 residues in the CDR3. Germline values: CDR1 DFQATT, CDR2 SNEGSKA (reference sequence). The ends were cut back, 0 bases at V and 8 bases at J, with 22 bases in the middle. The CDR3 DNA sequence: TGCAGTGCTAGAGATGGAAAAACAGCCCTTATAGGCGAAGCTTTCTTT. Amino acids: CSARDGKTALIGEAFF.

The chain combines TRBV12-3 or TRBV12-4 with TRBJ2-2, with 7 positions matching TRBD2. After removal of 2 bases from V and 5 bases from J, the junction contained 11 bases not matched to a gene. This CDR3 is built from 17 residues. CDR3 residues: CASSLWVLGGWTGELFF. CDR3 nucleotide sequence: TGTGCCAGCAGTTTATGGGTCCTGGGAGGGTGGACCGGGGAGCTGTTTTTT.

This clonotype was counted a few times. The V gene is TRBV20-1, the J gene TRBJ2-5, with D perhaps being TRBD1 or TRBD2 (5 bases each). From germline, CDR1 is DFQATT and CDR2 SNEGSKA (reference sequence). Deletions cut 5 bases from V and 4 bases from J, with 17 bases between. The CDR3 runs to 14 residues. The CDR3 reads CSALAGTPRETQYF. CDR3 in DNA: TGCAGTGCTCTCGCTGGGACCCCGCGAGAGACCCAGTACTTC.

A few counts support this clonotype. The chain is built from TRBV5-1 and TRBJ1-4, with D hard to call. Germline assignment: CDR1 SGHRS and CDR2 YFSETQ. V was trimmed by 2 bases and J by 8 bases, leaving 13 bases between them. The CDR3 is made up of 14 amino acids. Here the CDR3 DNA reads TGCGCCAGCAGCTTCCAAATCGGGAAAGAAAAACTGTTTTTT. This translates into CASSFQIGKEKLFF.

The chain combines TRBV18 with TRBJ1-1, with TRBD1 matching 9 bases. Germline V gene data show CDR1 as KGHSH and CDR2 as LQKENI. V shed 4 bases, J shed 2 bases, and the junction held 8 bases outside the gene matches. There are 16 residues in the CDR3. DNA of the CDR3: TGTGCCAGCTCACGGACCGGGACAGGGCCAAACACTGAAGCTTTCTTT. This codes for CASSRTGTGPNTEAFF.

This clonotype was seen at least ten times. This chain links TRBV24-1 with TRBJ2-1, with D hard to call. The CDR3 runs 14 residues. CDR1 and CDR2 from the germline V gene are KGHDR and SFDVKD. Trimming took 5 bases from V and 0 from J, leaving 7 bases between them. CDR3 nucleotides: TGTGCCACCAGTGTTGCTGGCTCCTACAATGAGCAGTTCTTC. Protein sequence: CATSVAGSYNEQFF.

Only a few counts were recorded for this clonotype. V gene TRBV5-6 combines with J gene TRBJ2-7; D not certain. V lost 1 base, J lost 6 bases, and 11 bases lay in between. The CDR3 extends over 13 amino acids. Looked up from germline, CDR1 is SGHDT and CDR2 is YYEEEE. The CDR3 here is CASSLFTEGEQYF. The CDR3 DNA sequence: TGTGCCAGCAGCTTGTTCACAGAAGGCGAGCAGTACTTC.

This clonotype appeared a few times. The chain joins TRBV20-1 to TRBJ2-1; 13 nucleotides agree with TRBD2. V trimming: 3 bases; J trimming: 5 bases; junction bases outside the gene matches: 7. Germline V lookup: CDR1 DFQATT, CDR2 SNEGSKA (reference sequence). This CDR3 spans 16 amino acids. The CDR3 DNA is TGCAGTGCTAGTGCGTCGGGACTAGCGGGAAACAATGAGCAGTTCTTC. It specifies CSASASGLAGNNEQFF.

The chain couples TRBV2 to TRBJ2-2, with 8 bases lining up with TRBD1. The junction had 4 bases not matched to a gene; V was cut back by 3 bases and J by 7 bases. Germline values: CDR1 SNHLY, CDR2 FYNNEI. The CDR3 length is 14 residues. CDR3: CASSDDRGGGELFF. Here the CDR3 DNA reads TGTGCCAGCAGTGACGACAGGGGTGGCGGGGAGCTGTTTTTT.

This clonotype was seen ten or more times. The genes are TRBV5-5 and TRBJ1-1, with D hard to call. CDR1 and CDR2 from the germline V gene are SGHKS and YYEKEE (reference sequence). The CDR3 consists of 12 residues. V shed 0 bases and J shed 6 bases, with 6 bases lying between them. CDR3: CASSLGSSEAFF. As DNA, the CDR3 is TGTGCCAGCAGCTTGGGTTCCTCTGAAGCTTTCTTT.